The text below deals with one T cell receptor beta chain. The source of the sample is a study of PD-L1 blockade in urothelial cancer. Study-wide background: Atezolizumab (1,200 mg intravenously every 3 weeks) began in the mid-2010s for patients. T cell content in blood samples showed a median of 141,255.

Using immunoSEQ multiplex PCR, the repertoire was profiled, and TCRdb retains in-frame clones only, with some absent. Among about 110,000 clones listed, approximately 86% were seen once. This CDR3 comprises 16 residues. V was shortened by 4 bases and J by 7 bases, with 18 bases between the two germline ends. Germline V gene lookup returns CDR1 SGHNT and CDR2 YYREEE (reference sequence). The sample consisted of PBMCs, taken around atezolizumab (anti-PD-L1) treatment. The source is a man aged 50-60 years with urothelial cancer. The chain joins TRBV5-4 to TRBJ1-6, with D maybe TRBD1 (6 bases). The CDR3 reads CASSPLYGQPNSPLHF. The CDR3 nucleotides read TGTGCCAGCAGCCCATTGTATGGACAGCCAAATTCACCCCTCCACTTT.